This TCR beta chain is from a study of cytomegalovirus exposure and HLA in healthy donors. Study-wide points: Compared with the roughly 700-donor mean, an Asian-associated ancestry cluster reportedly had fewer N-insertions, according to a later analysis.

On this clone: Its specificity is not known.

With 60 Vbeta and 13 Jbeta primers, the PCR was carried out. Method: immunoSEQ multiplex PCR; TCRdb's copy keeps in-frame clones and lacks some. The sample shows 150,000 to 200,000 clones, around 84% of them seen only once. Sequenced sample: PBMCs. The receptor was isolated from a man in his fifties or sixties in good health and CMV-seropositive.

Here the CDR3 DNA reads TGTGCCAGCAGCTTAGATGGGGCAGGGGGCACCGGGGAGCTGTTTTTT. Amino acid sequence: CASSLDGAGGTGELFF. This chain uses TRBV11-3 with TRBJ2-2, with TRBD1 matching 7 bases. In germline, CDR1 is SGHNT, CDR2 YENEEA. V lost 0 bases, J lost 4 bases, and 5 bases stayed unmatched. The CDR3 covers 16 residues.